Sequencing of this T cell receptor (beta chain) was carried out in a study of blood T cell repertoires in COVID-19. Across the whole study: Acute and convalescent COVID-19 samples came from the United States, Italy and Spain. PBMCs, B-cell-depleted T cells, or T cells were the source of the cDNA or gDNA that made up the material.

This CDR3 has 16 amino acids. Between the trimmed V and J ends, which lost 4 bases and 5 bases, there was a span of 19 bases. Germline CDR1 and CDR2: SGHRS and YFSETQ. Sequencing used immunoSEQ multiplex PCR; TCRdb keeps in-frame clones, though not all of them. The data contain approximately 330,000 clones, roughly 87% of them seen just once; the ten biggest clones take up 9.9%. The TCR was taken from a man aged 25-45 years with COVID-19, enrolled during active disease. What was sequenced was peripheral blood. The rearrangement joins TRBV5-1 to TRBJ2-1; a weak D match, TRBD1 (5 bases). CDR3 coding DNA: TGCGCCAGCAGCACGTTAGGGGAACGGACACACAATGAGCAGTTCTTC. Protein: CASSTLGERTHNEQFF.